A single sample gave rise to the 5 T cell receptor beta chains below, sequenced in a study of T cell repertoires in cytomegalovirus infection. TCRdb independently ran MiXCR on the reads; one entry per CDR3 protein. The table records roughly 200,000 distinct CDR3 sequences, about 15% of them present only once. The specimen was CD8+ T cells from PBMCs. The receptors originated from a human donor in good health (CMV status not recorded). Some clones in this sample may be carry-over from other donors' samples.

A few counts support this clonotype. The V and J genes are TRBV7-2 and TRBJ2-3; D is uncertain. In germline, CDR1 is SGHTA, CDR2 FQGNSA. The ends were cut back, 5 bases at V and 1 base at J, with 13 bases in the middle. This CDR3 contains 15 residues. The CDR3: CASSDRKGGTDTQYF. As DNA, the CDR3 is TGTGCCAGCAGCGACCGAAAAGGTGGCACAGATACGCAGTATTTT.

The CDR3 spells CASSLFSGAADEQFF. The DNA for the CDR3 is TGTGCCAGCAGCTTGTTTAGCGGGGCCGCCGATGAGCAGTTCTTC. The V and J genes are TRBV7-2 and TRBJ2-1; TRBD2 matches at 8 bases. Germline CDR1 and CDR2: SGHTA and FQGNSA. V lost 3 bases to trimming and J lost 8 bases; unmatched junction nucleotides: 9. This CDR3 is built from 15 residues.

This clonotype was found many times. The genes are TRBV7-2 and TRBJ1-5; D gene uncertain. With 3 bases removed from V and 1 base from J, the gap between germline ends came to 13 bases. The CDR3 has 16 amino acids. Germline CDR1 and CDR2: SGHTA and FQGNSA. CDR3 protein: CASSFRPGGSNQPQHF. The CDR3 DNA is TGTGCCAGCAGCTTCCGACCCGGAGGCAGCAATCAGCCCCAGCATTTT.

In this sample, this clonotype turned up a few times. V gene TRBV12-3 or TRBV12-4 combines with J gene TRBJ2-4; D possibly uses TRBD1 or TRBD2 (5 bases each). V lost 6 bases and J 8 bases, leaving 17 bases between the germline ends. This CDR3 has 14 amino acids. CDR3 coding DNA: TGTGCCAGCAGCCCGGGGCGGGTTTCGGACATTCAGTACTTC. This sequence encodes CASSPGRVSDIQYF.

This clonotype was counted between two and nine times. The J gene is TRBJ2-2, the V gene TRBV29-1; TRBD1 aligns across 10 bases. V shed 7 bases and J 2 bases; nucleotides not matched to a gene: 13. The CDR3 extends over 17 amino acids. Germline CDR1 and CDR2: SQVTM and ANQGSEA. The CDR3 region has the DNA TGCAGCGCCATCATCGTTCGGACAGGGGGAAACACCGGGGAGCTGTTTTTT. It yields the protein CSAIIVRTGGNTGELFF.